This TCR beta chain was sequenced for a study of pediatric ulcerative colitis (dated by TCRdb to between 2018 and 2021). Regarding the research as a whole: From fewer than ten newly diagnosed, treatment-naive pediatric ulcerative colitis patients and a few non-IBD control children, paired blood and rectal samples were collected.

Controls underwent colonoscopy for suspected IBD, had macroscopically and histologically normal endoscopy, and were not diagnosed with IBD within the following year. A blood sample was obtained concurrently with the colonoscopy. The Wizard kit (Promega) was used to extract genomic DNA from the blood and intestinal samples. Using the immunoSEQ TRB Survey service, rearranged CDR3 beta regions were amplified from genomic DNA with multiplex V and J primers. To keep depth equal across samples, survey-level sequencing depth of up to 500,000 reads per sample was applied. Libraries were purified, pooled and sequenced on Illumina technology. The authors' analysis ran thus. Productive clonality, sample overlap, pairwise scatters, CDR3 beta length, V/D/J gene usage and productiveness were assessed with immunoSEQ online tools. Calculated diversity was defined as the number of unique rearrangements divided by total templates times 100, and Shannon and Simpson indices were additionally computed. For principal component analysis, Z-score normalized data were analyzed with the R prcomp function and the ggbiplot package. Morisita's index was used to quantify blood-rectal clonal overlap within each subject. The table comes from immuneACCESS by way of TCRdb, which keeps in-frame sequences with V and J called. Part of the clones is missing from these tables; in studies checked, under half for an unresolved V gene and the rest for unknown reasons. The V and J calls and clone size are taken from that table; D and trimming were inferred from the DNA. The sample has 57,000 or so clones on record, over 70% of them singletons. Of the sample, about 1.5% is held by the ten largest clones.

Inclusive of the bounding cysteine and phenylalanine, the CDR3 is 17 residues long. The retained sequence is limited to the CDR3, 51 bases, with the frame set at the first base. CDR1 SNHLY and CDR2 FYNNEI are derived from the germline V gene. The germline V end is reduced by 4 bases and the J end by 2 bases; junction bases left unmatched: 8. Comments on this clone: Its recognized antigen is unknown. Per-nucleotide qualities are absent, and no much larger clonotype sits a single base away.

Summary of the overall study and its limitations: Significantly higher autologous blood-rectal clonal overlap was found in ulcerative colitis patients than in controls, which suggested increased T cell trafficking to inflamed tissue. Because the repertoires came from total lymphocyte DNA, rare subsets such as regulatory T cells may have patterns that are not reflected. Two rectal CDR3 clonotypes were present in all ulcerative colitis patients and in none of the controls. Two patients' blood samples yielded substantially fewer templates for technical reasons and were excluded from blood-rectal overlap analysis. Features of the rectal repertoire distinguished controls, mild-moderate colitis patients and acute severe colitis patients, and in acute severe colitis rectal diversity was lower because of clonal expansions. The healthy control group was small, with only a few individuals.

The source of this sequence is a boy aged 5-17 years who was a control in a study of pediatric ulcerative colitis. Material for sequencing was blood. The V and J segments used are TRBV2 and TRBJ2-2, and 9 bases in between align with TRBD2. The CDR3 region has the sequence CASSVKRGAFNTGELFF. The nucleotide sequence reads TGTGCCAGCAGTGTAAAGCGGGGGGCCTTCAACACCGGGGAGCTGTTTTTT.